This T cell receptor (beta chain) appears in the sequencing data of a study of T cell responses to AZD1222 COVID-19 vaccine. Generated by immunoSEQ multiplex PCR, the TCRdb table keeps only in-frame clones and is missing some. The sample records around 84,000 clones, around 88% being singletons. Trimming at V came to 2 bases and at J to 7 bases, leaving 8 bases not matched to a gene. This CDR3 region has 14 residues. Germline V gene data show CDR1 as GTSNPN and CDR2 as SVGIG (reference sequence). The source of this sequence is an adult in good health. The sample in question was peripheral blood, obtained on day 0 of MenACWY control vaccination. The rearrangement links TRBV30 to TRBJ1-5; 7 bases are shared with TRBD1. The CDR3 bases are TGTGCCTGGAGTCGGAACAGGGGTAAACAGCCCCAGCATTTT. Amino acid sequence: CAWSRNRGKQPQHF.